These 3 T cell receptor beta chains were all obtained from the same sample, sequenced in a study of OX40 agonist ivuxolimab in advanced cancers. Method: immunoSEQ multiplex PCR; TCRdb's copy keeps in-frame clones and lacks some. Of roughly 60,000 clones detected, approximately 90% appear once; the ten largest clones hold 0.35% to 0.55%. The source material was CD4+ or CD8+ T cells sorted from blood, sampled in a trial of the OX40 agonist ivuxolimab. These receptors were obtained from an adult with an advanced solid tumor such as melanoma, head and neck, liver or kidney cancer.

The J gene is TRBJ1-4, the V gene TRBV5-1, with unresolved D. This CDR3 region has 17 residues. With 0 bases removed from V and 0 bases from J, the gap between germline ends came to 12 bases. The germline V gene encodes CDR1 SGHRS and CDR2 YFSETQ. CDR3 amino acids: CASSLGGITATNEKLFF. The CDR3 DNA reads as TGCGCCAGCAGCTTGGGCGGCATAACGGCAACTAATGAAAAACTGTTTTTT.

V gene TRBV5-1 combines with J gene TRBJ2-2; TRBD2 aligns across 8 bases. Germline-derived CDR1 and CDR2 are SGHRS and YFSETQ. The CDR3 contains 15 residues. J lost 3 bases, V lost 1 base, and 2 bases had no gene match. CDR3 protein: CASSLTSGYTGELFF. The DNA of the CDR3 is TGCGCCAGCAGCTTGACTAGCGGTTACACCGGGGAGCTGTTTTTT.

V is TRBV5-1 and J is TRBJ1-3; 7 bases are shared with TRBD1. The germline gives CDR1 SGHRS, CDR2 YFSETQ. Trimming removed 2 bases from V and 3 bases from J; junction bases left unmatched: 8. CDR3 length: 16 amino acids. CDR3 DNA: TGCGCCAGCAGCTTAGCCGGGACAGTGTTTGGAAACACCATATATTTT. This sequence encodes CASSLAGTVFGNTIYF.